The T cell receptor (beta chain) described here comes from a study of cytotoxic CD8 clonotypes in ibrutinib-treated CLL. The repertoire was sequenced with immunoSEQ multiplex PCR; TCRdb's copy has only in-frame clones and lacks some. The data show some 200,000 clones, with approximately 70% seen just once and more than 4.5% held by the top ten. V shed 10 bases and J 7 bases; nucleotides not matched to a gene: 14. The CDR3 runs to 15 residues. Germline V lookup: CDR1 MNHNY, CDR2 SVGAGI (reference sequence). V is TRBV6-6 and J is TRBJ1-4; 8 bases agree with TRBD1. The material was PBMCs, obtained after 12 months of ibrutinib treatment. The receptor was isolated from a human donor with chronic lymphocytic leukemia. This chain's CDR3 is CATTLETGGGEKLFF. The CDR3 nucleotides are TGTGCCACCACCCTTGAAACAGGGGGTGGTGAAAAACTGTTTTTT.